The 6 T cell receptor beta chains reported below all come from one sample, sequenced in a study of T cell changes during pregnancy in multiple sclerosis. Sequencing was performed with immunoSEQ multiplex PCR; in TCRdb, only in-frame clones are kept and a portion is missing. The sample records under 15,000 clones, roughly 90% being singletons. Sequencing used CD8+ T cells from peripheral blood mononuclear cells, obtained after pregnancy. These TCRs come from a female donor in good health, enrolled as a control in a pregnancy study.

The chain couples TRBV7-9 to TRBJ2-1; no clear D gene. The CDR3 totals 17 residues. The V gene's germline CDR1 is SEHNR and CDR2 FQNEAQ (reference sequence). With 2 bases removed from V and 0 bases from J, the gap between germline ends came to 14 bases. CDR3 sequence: CASSLRDLPSSYNEQFF. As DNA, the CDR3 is TGTGCCAGCAGCTTAAGAGATCTCCCGAGCTCCTACAATGAGCAGTTCTTC.

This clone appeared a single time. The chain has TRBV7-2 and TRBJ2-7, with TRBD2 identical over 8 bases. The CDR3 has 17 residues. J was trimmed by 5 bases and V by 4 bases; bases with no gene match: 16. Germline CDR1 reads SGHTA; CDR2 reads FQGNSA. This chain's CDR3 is CASSSALISGSIHEQYF. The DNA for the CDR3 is TGTGCCAGCAGCTCCGCTCTAATCAGCGGGAGTATCCACGAGCAGTACTTC.

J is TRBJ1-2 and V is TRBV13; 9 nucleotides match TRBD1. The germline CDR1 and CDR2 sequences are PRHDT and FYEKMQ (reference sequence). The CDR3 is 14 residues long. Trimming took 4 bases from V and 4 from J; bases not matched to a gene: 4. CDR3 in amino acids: CASSSPTGGYGYTF. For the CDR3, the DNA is TGTGCCAGCAGCTCACCGACAGGGGGCTATGGCTACACCTTC.

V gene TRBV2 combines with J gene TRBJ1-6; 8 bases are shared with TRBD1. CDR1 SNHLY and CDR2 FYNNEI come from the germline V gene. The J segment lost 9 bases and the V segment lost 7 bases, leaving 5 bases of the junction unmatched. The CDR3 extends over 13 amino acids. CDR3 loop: CASKAGGGSPLHF. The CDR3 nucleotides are TGTGCCAGCAAGGCAGGGGGCGGTTCACCCCTCCACTTT.

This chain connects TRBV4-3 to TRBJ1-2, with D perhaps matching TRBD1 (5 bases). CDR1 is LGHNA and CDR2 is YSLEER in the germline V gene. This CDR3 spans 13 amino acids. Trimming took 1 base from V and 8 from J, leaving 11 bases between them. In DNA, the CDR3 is TGCGCCAGCAGCCAAGTTTTAGGGGCCGGCTACACCTTC. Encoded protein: CASSQVLGAGYTF.

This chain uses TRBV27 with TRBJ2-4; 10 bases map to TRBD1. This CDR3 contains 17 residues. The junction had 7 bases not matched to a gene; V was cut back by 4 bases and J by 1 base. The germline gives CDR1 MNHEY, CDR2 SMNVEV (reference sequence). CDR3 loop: CASSSIPGQGAKNIQYF. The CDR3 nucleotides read TGTGCCAGCAGTTCGATTCCGGGACAGGGGGCCAAAAACATTCAGTACTTC.